This TCR beta chain was sequenced during a study of PD-1 blockade in classical Hodgkin lymphoma. Study overall: Patients had nivolumab dosed at 3 mg/kg, delivered intravenously every 2 weeks.

In germline, CDR1 is LNHDA, CDR2 SQIVND (reference sequence). J gave up 4 bases and V 3 bases, and 12 bases lay outside the gene matches. This CDR3 has 18 residues. Concerning this clone: Antigen unknown.

Stated time point: cycle 4 day 1 (C4D1), after more than five weeks of nivolumab. All the patients suffered relapse after autologous stem cell transplantation, and brentuximab vedotin exposure differed. Some clones are missing from TCRdb's copy, which holds only in-frame ones; the method was immunoSEQ multiplex PCR. This sample carries more than 30,000 clones, 77% of them seen once, and the ten largest clones take around 9.8%. Study-wide points: Compared with baseline, CD4+ but not CD8+ TCR diversity had risen significantly by C4D1. Reports described newly diagnosed patients as having lower baseline TCR diversity than healthy donors. Undefined causes, possibly disease activity or prior therapy, underlie the repertoire differences.

The starting material was peripheral blood mononuclear cells (PBMCs), obtained before the fourth cycle of nivolumab. The V and J genes are TRBV19 and TRBJ2-5; 12 bases match TRBD2. The sequence was obtained from a human donor with classical Hodgkin lymphoma. In DNA, the CDR3 is TGTGCCAGTAGTATGGCGCTAGCGGGGGGGCCCGCCGCAGAGACCCAGTACTTC. Encoded protein: CASSMALAGGPAAETQYF. The full variable domain, completed using reference TRBV19 and TRBJ2-5, is DGGITQSPKYLFRKEGQNVTLSCEQNLNHDAMYWYRQDPGQGLRLIYYSQIVNDFQKGDIAEGYSVSREKKESFPLTVTSAQKNPTAFYLCASSMALAGGPAAETQYFGPGTRLLVL.